This TCR beta chain is from a study of T cells after yellow fever vaccination. The CDR3 sequence is 14 residues long. In germline, CDR1 is DFQATT, CDR2 SNEGSKA (reference sequence). The V and J ends lost 5 bases and 0 bases respectively, with 11 bases between them. Study conclusions and caveats: Booster samples showed a return of most primary-vaccination clones (under 97% CD4, 85% to 90% CD8).

Conversion of TCR transcripts into cDNA relied on 5'RACE template switching, which added a universal primer site and UMIs. Each CDR3 protein gets one entry after TCRdb re-called the 5' RACE reads with MiXCR. The sample lists 300,000 to 350,000 distinct CDR3 sequences, about 10% occurring once. This clonotype turned up a few times. Its antigen is currently unknown. The sample here was CD4+ T cells sorted from PBMCs, taken 45 days after the yellow fever booster vaccination. The chain employs TRBV20-1 and TRBJ1-5; D is possibly TRBD1 (5 bases). The clonotype was recovered from a man younger than 35 who received the YFV17D yellow fever vaccine. The CDR3 reads CSAFGTFSNQPQHF. As DNA, the CDR3 is TGCAGTGCTTTCGGGACTTTTAGCAATCAGCCCCAGCATTTT.